The 2 T cell receptor beta chains presented below share a single source sample, sequenced in a study of vaccination effects on CD4 cells after COVID-19. Antigens for these TCRs are unknown. Viral peptide pools were used in the ViraFEST assay to expand antigen-specific CD4+ T cells, and sequencing came afterward. CD4+ T cell isolation took place after more than eight days of culture. Participants were given two doses of BNT162b2 or mRNA-1273 vaccine. Clones were sequenced by immunoSEQ multiplex PCR, and TCRdb holds only the in-frame ones, with some missing. This table holds around 25,000 clones, nearly 80% found once. The specimen comprised CD4+ T cells from PBMCs cultured with SARS-CoV-2 spike peptides, sampled after COVID-19 vaccination. The receptors stem from a human donor who received a COVID-19 vaccine. Some clones in this sample may be carry-over from other donors' samples.

The chain joins TRBV10-3 to TRBJ2-5, with D tentatively TRBD2 (7 bases). The CDR3 is 15 residues long. Trimming removed 0 bases from V and 4 bases from J, with 12 bases in between. The germline CDR1 and CDR2 sequences are ENHRY and SYGVKD. The CDR3 is CAISESARGGETQYF. CDR3 nucleotide sequence: TGTGCCATCAGTGAGTCGGCTAGGGGGGGAGAGACCCAGTACTTC.

The V and J genes are TRBV5-1 and TRBJ2-5, with TRBD2 identical over 7 bases. The CDR3 is 16 amino acids. J lost 6 bases, V lost 0 bases, and 11 bases had no gene match. Germline-derived CDR1 and CDR2 are SGHRS and YFSETQ. The CDR3 coding sequence is TGCGCCAGCAGCTTGGCCGGGCGGGGGTTGTACCAGACCCAGTACTTC. Residues: CASSLAGRGLYQTQYF.